This T cell receptor beta chain was identified in a study of CD4 T cells in relation to SARS-CoV-2 and coronaviruses. Study-wide context: The restricting HLA molecule for shared crossreactive spike epitopes was mapped. Study results and caveats: Samples before the pandemic and after infection were not matched within any donor.

Germline lookup yields CDR1 GTSNPN and CDR2 SVGIG (reference sequence). With 2 bases clipped from V and 15 bases from J, the junction kept 10 bases outside the gene matches. CDR3 size: 13 residues. Unexposed donor CD4+ T cells date from about 2011-2019, before the COVID-19 pandemic. Naive and memory CD4+ T cells were separated from cryopreserved PBMCs. Method: immunoSEQ multiplex PCR; TCRdb's copy keeps in-frame clones and lacks some. The data show roughly 71,000 clones, about 90% seen once. Concerning this clone itself: Its antigen is currently unknown.

The chain couples TRBV30 to TRBJ2-3, with TRBD2 matching over 11 bases. The sequencing input was memory CD4+ T cells from PBMCs. This clonotype was obtained from a human donor in good health. For the CDR3, the DNA is TGTGCCTGGAGTTCTCTTACCGGGACTAGCGGTTATTTT. It yields the protein CAWSSLTGTSGYF.